These T cell receptor beta chains were read from a single sample in a study of T cells in Graves' hyperthyroidism and ophthalmopathy. TCRdb independently ran MiXCR on the multiplex PCR reads; one entry per CDR3 protein. The table shows around 600,000 distinct CDR3 sequences, with about 14% occurring only once. Sequenced input: blood. All receptors come from a woman in her forties or fifties with Graves' ophthalmopathy. Each CDR3 is given with its conserved first and last residue. D genes are given only for firm matches. Some rows mark clone size as missing; the rest say once, few, many or name a class of expanded clone.

J | size | D | V | DNA | CDR3
TRBJ2-7 | many | TRBD2 | TRBV6-1 | TGTGCCAGCAGTCCTAGCGGGATGAGCGAGCAGTACTTC | CASSPSGMSEQYF
TRBJ1-3 | few | TRBD1 | TRBV28 | TGTGCCAGCAGGCCCGGGACAGGAGACACCATATATTTT | CASRPGTGDTIYF
TRBJ2-3 | many | - | TRBV30 | TGTGCCTGGAATGGGGCAGGGTCATTTTCAGATACGCAGTATTTT | CAWNGAGSFSDTQYF
TRBJ2-7 | many | TRBD2 | TRBV10-3 | TGTGCCATCAGCAACCCAGGGACTAGCGCCGAGCAGTACTTC | CAISNPGTSAEQYF
TRBJ2-1 | - | TRBD2 | TRBV28 | TGTGCCAGCAGTTTCGGGGCTAGCGGGACCTACAATGAGCAGTTCTTC | CASSFGASGTYNEQFF
TRBJ2-7 | many | TRBD2 | TRBV3-1 | TGTGCCAGCAGCCAAGTTGGGACTAGTTCCGCCTACGAGCAGTACTTC | CASSQVGTSSAYEQYF
TRBJ1-1 | - | TRBD1 | TRBV30 | TGTGCCTGGAGCCCACAGGGGGCTTTGAACACTGAAGCTTTCTTT | CAWSPQGALNTEAFF
TRBJ2-7 | many | TRBD2 | TRBV9 | TGTGCCAGCAGCGTAGAGACTAGCGGGAGCCACGAGCAGTACTTC | CASSVETSGSHEQYF
TRBJ1-1 | few | TRBD1 | TRBV10-3 | TGTGCCATCAGTGACAGGGGGGACTTGAACACTGAAGCTCTCTTT | CAISDRGDLNTEALF
TRBJ2-3 | many | TRBD2 | TRBV7-2 | TGTGCCAGCAGCCAGCGACTAGCGGTTTTGAGGGATACGCAGTATTTT | CASSQRLAVLRDTQYF
TRBJ1-2 | many | TRBD1 | TRBV28 | TGTGCCAGCAGTTATAGGGGGCCACGGGGCGGCTACACCTTC | CASSYRGPRGGYTF
TRBJ2-7 | many | TRBD1 | TRBV12-5 | TGTGCTAGTGGTTTGGTACATTTTTTTGGGGACAGGGGCTTCGAGCAGTACTTC | CASGLVHFFGDRGFEQYF
TRBJ2-1 | many | TRBD1 | TRBV18 | TGTGCCAGCTCACCAGTGACAGGGGTTCTCAATGAGCAGTTCTTC | CASSPVTGVLNEQFF
TRBJ1-1 | many | - | TRBV18 | TGTGCCAGCTCACCCAGTGGGGGTGTGAACACTGAAGCTTTCTTT | CASSPSGGVNTEAFF